The source of this T cell receptor beta chain is a study of siplizumab effects on memory and regulatory T cells. Study-wide points: With siplizumab, cumulative frequency of CD4+ memory-derived alloreactive sequences dropped significantly. No assignable naive or memory phenotype existed for roughly 80-95% of proliferating CD4+ or CD8+ clones.

Approximately 10^5 TCR templates were measured in each sample. TCRdb keeps only in-frame clones here, not all; method: immunoSEQ multiplex PCR. There are some 97,000 clones in the sample; about 95% occur only once, and approximately 1.5% lies in the top ten. With 0 bases removed from V and 1 base from J, the gap between germline ends came to 7 bases. There are 14 residues in the CDR3. Germline assignment: CDR1 SGHRS and CDR2 YFSETQ. About this clone itself: Antigen specificity is unknown.

The chain recombines TRBV5-1 with TRBJ1-1, with TRBD1 as a possible D gene (5 bases). This TCR was sampled from a human donor in good health. Sample: non-Treg CD4+ T cells sorted from blood. CDR3 amino acids: CASSLEGTNTEAFF. As DNA, the CDR3 is TGCGCCAGCAGCTTGGAAGGGACGAACACTGAAGCTTTCTTT.